This T cell receptor beta chain appears in the sequencing data of a study of technical replicates of blood from a few donors. The CDR3 extends over 15 amino acids. Germline V gives CDR1 SGHRS, CDR2 YFSETQ. V lost 4 bases and J 2 bases, leaving 13 bases between the germline ends. TCRdb keeps only in-frame clones here, not all; method: immunoSEQ multiplex PCR. The sample yields 45,000 to 60,000 clones, about 95% seen once. This TCR was sampled from a human donor in good health. Some clones in this sample may be carry-over from other donors' samples. V usage is TRBV5-1 and J usage is TRBJ2-1, with D possibly being TRBD2 (6 bases). Sequenced: PBMCs. The CDR3 DNA is TGCGCCAGCAGCCTCGGACCGGGAGCCTACAATGAGCAGTTCTTC. Amino acids: CASSLGPGAYNEQFF. Full variable domain (rest looked up from reference TRBV5-1 and TRBJ2-1): KAGVTQTPRYLIKTRGQQVTLSCSPISGHRSVSWYQQTPGQGLQFLFEYFSETQRNKGNFPGRFSGRQFSNSRSEMNVSTLELGDSALYLCASSLGPGAYNEQFFGPGTRLTVL.